This T cell receptor beta chain was documented in a study of T-cell reconstitution after alpha-beta-depleted transplantation in children. Study-wide points: T-cell numbers and diversity, one year after transplant, stemmed largely from T cells that were newly produced. Surviving recipient T cells and intrathymic progenitors accounted for some patients' high TCRbeta diversity at day 60. Alpha-beta T cells present about two months after transplant were reported to originate from several hundred expanded graft clones.

Unique molecular identifiers were built into the TCRbeta library. A single record per CDR3 protein comes from TCRdb applying MiXCR to the PCR reads. The sample holds almost 500,000 distinct CDR3 sequences; approximately 10% are singletons and the top ten take around 2.2%. The V gene's germline CDR1 is LNHNV and CDR2 YYDKDF (reference sequence). This CDR3 contains 15 residues. The V gene lost 0 bases and the J gene lost 0 bases, with 7 bases spanning the gap. In regard to this clonotype: Its antigen is currently unknown.

The TCR was taken from a child aged 2-15 years with inherited bone marrow failure, due to receive a stem cell transplant. This rearrangement joins TRBV15 to TRBJ2-3; unclear D gene. The sample consisted of PBMCs, taken before TCRalphabeta/CD19-depleted stem cell transplant. The CDR3 loop is CATSREGRSTDTQYF. CDR3 nucleotide sequence: TGTGCCACCAGCAGAGAGGGCAGAAGCACAGATACGCAGTATTTT.